This is a list of T cell receptor beta chains from one sample in a study of T cells in Graves' hyperthyroidism and ophthalmopathy. TCRdb fed the multiplex PCR reads into MiXCR, producing one record per CDR3 protein. The table has roughly 100,000 distinct CDR3 sequences, roughly 49% seen once; the top ten hold around 30%. Material: blood. The source is a woman aged 40 to 50 with Graves' hyperthyroidism. Each CDR3 is given with its conserved first and last residue. Each record gives: J gene, D gene, clone size, V gene, CDR3 protein, CDR3 DNA. The D gene is left open where the match is weak. Clone size, where shown, is once, few, many, or a class for clones that have expanded.

TRBJ2-7 TRBD1 . TRBV20-1 CSANRDRGTYEQYF TGCAGTGCCAACCGGGACAGGGGAACCTACGAGCAGTACTTC
TRBJ1-6 TRBD1 . TRBV4-1 CASSQITGGLNSPLHF TGCGCCAGCAGCCAGATTACAGGGGGCCTTAATTCACCCCTCCACTTT
TRBJ2-6 . many TRBV24-1 CATGPGAGANVLTF TGTGCCACCGGCCCCGGCGCTGGGGCCAACGTCCTGACTTTC
TRBJ2-7 . many TRBV7-8 CASSSNLGRSEQYF TGTGCCAGCAGCTCGAATTTGGGACGGAGCGAGCAGTACTTC
TRBJ1-6 . . TRBV25-1 CASSSGHPISPPHF TGTGCCAGCAGCTCCGGACACCCTATATCACCCCCCCACTTT
TRBJ1-3 . few TRBV20-1 CSARDRPVGDTIYF TGCAGTGCTAGAGACCGCCCGGTAGGAGACACCATATATTTT
TRBJ1-1 . medium-sized TRBV7-2 CASSLGGWNTEAFF TGTGCCAGCAGCTTAGGTGGGTGGAACACTGAAGCTTTCTTT
TRBJ2-5 TRBD2 many TRBV7-2 CASSLSGRGGETQYF TGTGCCAGCAGCCTTAGCGGGAGGGGGGGCGAGACCCAGTACTTC
TRBJ2-5 . . TRBV7-9 CASRGGTVVGKETQYF TGTGCCAGCAGGGGGGGGACAGTAGTCGGAAAAGAGACCCAGTACTTC
TRBJ1-4 . . TRBV7-2 CASSSGLNNEKLFF TGTGCCAGCAGCTCGGGACTTAATAATGAAAAACTGTTTTTT
TRBJ1-2 TRBD1 many TRBV5-1 CASRGGGGTGGYTF TGCGCCAGCAGAGGAGGGGGCGGCACCGGGGGCTACACCTTC
TRBJ1-4 . . TRBV7-6 CASSQGPSFNEKLFF TGTGCCAGCAGCCAAGGACCGTCCTTTAATGAAAAACTGTTTTTT
TRBJ2-7 . . TRBV2 CASSSGNAYEQYF TGTGCCAGCAGCTCCGGGAACGCCTACGAGCAGTACTTC
TRBJ1-2 TRBD1 . TRBV11-2 CASSLGDRAADGYTF TGTGCCAGCAGCTTAGGGGACAGGGCTGCGGATGGCTACACCTTC
TRBJ2-2 . once TRBV7-9 CASSEAGTGELFF TGTGCCAGCAGCGAGGCGGGTACCGGGGAGCTGTTTTTT
TRBJ2-7 TRBD1 . TRBV29-1 CSVERDRASEQYF TGCAGCGTTGAACGGGACAGGGCATCCGAGCAGTACTTC
TRBJ2-3 TRBD2 few TRBV7-3 CASSPREGWDTDTQYF TGTGCCAGCAGCCCCCGGGAGGGGTGGGACACAGATACGCAGTATTTT
TRBJ1-2 TRBD1 . TRBV12-3/TRBV12-4 CASSLAGTGDGYTF TGTGCCAGCAGTTTAGCGGGGACAGGGGATGGCTACACCTTC
TRBJ1-4 . . TRBV7-8 CASSYNTREKLFF TGTGCCAGCAGCTATAACACTAGGGAAAAACTGTTTTTT
TRBJ1-1 TRBD1 . TRBV20-1 CSASAGTGFTEAFF TGCAGTGCTAGCGCCGGGACAGGGTTCACTGAAGCTTTCTTT
TRBJ1-1 . . TRBV2 CASQGRRGEAFF TGTGCCAGCCAGGGAAGGAGGGGTGAAGCTTTCTTT
TRBJ1-2 . once TRBV15 CATSTRGVNGYTF TGTGCCACCAGCACCCGAGGAGTCAATGGCTACACCTTC
TRBJ1-2 . . TRBV9 CASSATDGAYGYTF TGTGCCAGCAGCGCAACGGACGGAGCCTATGGCTACACCTTC
TRBJ2-5 TRBD2 . TRBV15 CATSPPTSGTQYF TGTGCCACCAGCCCGCCGACTAGCGGGACCCAGTACTTC
TRBJ2-2 TRBD1 many TRBV7-2 CASSQEDRGWSGELFF TGTGCCAGCAGCCAAGAGGACAGGGGGTGGTCCGGGGAGCTGTTTTTT
TRBJ1-6 . many TRBV5-1 CASSFEVGGSGSPLHF TGCGCCAGCAGCTTCGAGGTTGGAGGGTCTGGCTCACCCCTCCACTTT
TRBJ1-5 . many TRBV7-9 CASTDGYSNQPQHF TGTGCCAGCACCGACGGATATAGCAATCAGCCCCAGCATTTT
TRBJ1-1 TRBD1 . TRBV25-1 CASLGQGNTEAFF TGTGCCAGCTTGGGACAGGGGAACACTGAAGCTTTCTTT